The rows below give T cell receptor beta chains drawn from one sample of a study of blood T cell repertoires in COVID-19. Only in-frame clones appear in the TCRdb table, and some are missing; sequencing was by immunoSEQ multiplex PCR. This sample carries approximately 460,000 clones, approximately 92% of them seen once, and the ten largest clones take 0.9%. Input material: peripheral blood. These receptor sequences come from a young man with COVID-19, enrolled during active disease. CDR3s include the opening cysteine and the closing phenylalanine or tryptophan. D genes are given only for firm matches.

CAWSVNGLAAGEQFF	TRBV30	TRBJ2-1	TRBD2
CASRKMLFDGYTF	TRBV19	TRBJ1-2	-
CASSLGQAPFAEAFF	TRBV28	TRBJ1-1	TRBD1
CASSPKGTDTQYF	TRBV12-3/TRBV12-4	TRBJ2-3	-
CASSLGGTGELFF	TRBV11-1	TRBJ2-2	-
CASSQVIGKSGVGQETQYF	TRBV3-1/TRBV3-2	TRBJ2-5	TRBD2
CATSVLADSNQPQHF	TRBV24-1	TRBJ1-5	-
CSVEGSVADTQYF	TRBV29-1	TRBJ2-3	-
CASSLGTGRIETQYF	TRBV5-1	TRBJ2-5	TRBD1
CASSQGTSTRETQYF	TRBV3-1/TRBV3-2	TRBJ2-5	-
CASSPRSEGTEAFF	TRBV3-1/TRBV3-2	TRBJ1-1	-
CASFSQGSGELFF	TRBV6-5	TRBJ2-2	-
CASSVFRGGTNTGELFF	TRBV9	TRBJ2-2	TRBD2
CASSLLFTRRGNEQFF	TRBV7-6	TRBJ2-1	-
CASSGRGGDTRFTDTQYF	TRBV4-2	TRBJ2-3	TRBD2
CACRIREAFF	TRBV30	TRBJ1-1	-
CASSLTMTSGVLFF	TRBV7-2	TRBJ2-1	TRBD2
CASSLYFGTSGDSTDTQYF	TRBV27	TRBJ2-3	TRBD2
CASSLGQGAVWGTEAFF	TRBV7-8	TRBJ1-1	TRBD1
CASSTLGTGINEQYF	TRBV19	TRBJ2-7	TRBD1